This T cell receptor beta chain was documented in a study of blood T cell repertoires in COVID-19 (dated by TCRdb to 2020 to 2022). Some background on the complete study: Samples covering the acute and convalescent phases of COVID-19 were provided by collaborators in the United States, Italy and Spain. The samples were drawn from two sources: the first 160 participants of the ongoing ImmuneRACE study, and 1,254 subjects contributed by 6 global collaborators. A freely available public database, intended as a resource for researchers studying the immune response to SARS-CoV-2, is where the repertoires were released. Sample metadata almost always included a de-identified subject ID, COVID-19 status, age in years and sex. Where available, HLA class I and class II types were obtained from metadata supplied by the sample provider rather than from assay-based typing. Deeply sampled blood TCRbeta repertoires from subjects exposed to, actively infected with, or recovered from COVID-19 were included in the dataset. The material from the prospective study consisted of cDNA or gDNA derived from T cells, B-cell-depleted T cells, or PBMCs. The paper's findings and limits, for the study overall: Clinical and demographic metadata were provided uncurated, with the amount varying by source and participant.

Regarding this clone: Its antigen is unknown. Nothing much larger sits one base from this clone, and base qualities are not available.

V gives up 1 base and J gives up 6 bases, and the segment between their germline ends measures 10 bases. From a lookup of the germline V gene, CDR1 and CDR2 are SGHTA and FQGNSA. From cysteine to phenylalanine, the CDR3 is 14 amino acids long. Here the CDR3 DNA is all that survives: 42 bases in frame from base 1. The collaborating institutions used their own protocols to collect whole blood in K2EDTA tubes. Collaborator samples were shipped for TCRbeta analysis as frozen whole blood, isolated PBMCs, or DNA extracted from either sample type. TCRbeta CDR3 regions were amplified from genomic DNA by means of the immunoSEQ Assay, a bias-controlled multiplex PCR. As for how the authors treated the data: Within the assay, amplification of reference gene primers was used to estimate how many nucleated cells each sample contained. To quantify the absolute abundance of each unique TCRbeta CDR3 rearrangement, sequence reads were collapsed and filtered. For each sample, productive Simpson clonality was calculated as the square root of Simpson's diversity index over productive rearrangements. The table comes from immuneACCESS by way of TCRdb, which keeps in-frame sequences with V and J called. Part of the clones is missing from these tables; in studies checked, under half for an unresolved V gene and the rest for unknown reasons. That table gives V, J and clone size, and the DNA gave D and trimming. The table for this sample lists about 74,000 clones; 90% of them were counted only once. The ten largest clones capture over 8% of the sample.

The sequencing sample was made of peripheral blood. This chain is built from TRBV7-2 and TRBJ1-5; perhaps TRBD1 is the D gene, with 5 bases matching. This sequence originates from a human donor in a cohort sampled during active COVID-19. The nucleotide sequence reads as follows: TGTGCCAGCAGCTTAGTTGGGGGGTTTCAGCCCCAGCATTTT. Translated, this gives CASSLVGGFQPQHF.